These T cell receptor beta chains were read from a single sample in a study of blood T cell repertoires in COVID-19. Profiled with immunoSEQ multiplex PCR; TCRdb holds only in-frame clones, not every one. The sample records approximately 250,000 clones, approximately 88% being singletons. Sequenced input: PBMCs or T cells enriched from blood (not recorded which). These receptors all come from a woman aged 40 to 50 who had been exposed to COVID-19. CDR3s include the opening cysteine and the closing phenylalanine or tryptophan. The D gene is left open where the match is weak. Only some rows state a clone size, as once, few, many or a class for expanded clones.

TRBJ2-7 TRBV5-1 TRBD2 13 - CASRAGGPYEQYF TGCGCCAGTCGAGCGGGGGGGCCCTACGAGCAGTACTTC
TRBJ1-1 TRBV29-1 - 11 - CSVWLNTEAFF TGCAGCGTTTGGCTGAACACTGAAGCTTTCTTT
TRBJ2-5 TRBV30 - 13 - CAWSLGGAETQYF TGTGCCTGGAGCCTAGGGGGGGCAGAGACCCAGTACTTC
TRBJ1-2 TRBV10-2 - 14 - CASSEAAARYGYTF TGCGCCAGCAGTGAGGCCGCGGCCCGCTATGGCTACACCTTC
TRBJ2-7 TRBV4-2 TRBD2 16 - CASSQSNSGGVYEQYF TGTGCCAGCAGCCAATCTAACTCGGGGGGAGTCTACGAGCAGTACTTC
TRBJ2-5 TRBV5-3 TRBD2 15 once CARSWLPGLAPTQYF TGTGCCAGAAGCTGGTTACCGGGACTAGCGCCTACCCAGTACTTC
TRBJ1-3 TRBV9 TRBD1 16 - CASSSRGQATGNTIYF TGTGCCAGCAGCTCCCGAGGACAGGCGACTGGAAACACCATATATTTT
TRBJ1-5 TRBV10-3 - 12 once CAISESAVPQHF TGTGCCATCAGTGAGTCGGCAGTCCCCCAGCATTTT
TRBJ1-2 TRBV6-5 - 14 - CASSPGGGPIGYTF TGTGCCAGCAGCCCAGGCGGGGGGCCGATCGGCTACACCTTC
TRBJ1-5 TRBV20-1 - 14 few CSASEVYGNQPQHF TGCAGTGCTAGTGAGGTATACGGGAATCAGCCCCAGCATTTT
TRBJ2-3 TRBV14 TRBD1 17 - CASSPNRGSWGTDTQYF TGTGCCAGCAGCCCTAACAGGGGATCGTGGGGGACAGATACGCAGTATTTT
TRBJ1-2 TRBV18 TRBD1 15 - CASSPGTGFNYGYTF TGTGCCAGCTCACCAGGGACAGGGTTTAACTATGGCTACACCTTC
TRBJ2-3 TRBV20-1 - 12 - CSASPDSYTQYF TGCAGTGCTAGTCCGGACTCTTATACGCAGTATTTT
TRBJ1-2 TRBV27 - 15 - CASSLYPPAGYGYTF TGTGCCAGCAGTTTATATCCCCCAGCGGGCTATGGCTACACCTTC
TRBJ2-2 TRBV10-2 TRBD2 14 - CASRLVLAIGELFF TGCGCCAGCAGACTAGTACTAGCGATCGGGGAGCTGTTTTTT
TRBJ1-1 TRBV2 - 14 - CASSEGGTGTEAFF TGTGCCAGCAGTGAGGGGGGGACGGGGACTGAAGCTTTCTTT
TRBJ2-7 TRBV28 - 13 - CASRITAGREQYF TGTGCCAGCAGAATTACGGCAGGTCGGGAGCAGTACTTC
TRBJ2-6 TRBV4-1 - 19 - CASSQEGNWEVSGANVLTF TGCGCCAGCAGCCAAGAAGGGAATTGGGAGGTATCGGGGGCCAACGTCCTGACTTTC
TRBJ2-1 TRBV5-8 - 17 - CASKGGLGRLSYNEQFF TGTGCCAGCAAGGGGGGGCTCGGTCGTCTCTCCTACAATGAGCAGTTCTTC
TRBJ1-4 TRBV2 - 16 - CASSLLGVATNEKLFF TGTGCCAGCAGCCTACTTGGTGTTGCAACTAATGAAAAACTGTTTTTT
TRBJ2-7 TRBV28 - 15 - CASSYSGHLSYEQYF TGTGCCAGCAGCTACTCAGGACATCTCTCCTACGAGCAGTACTTC
TRBJ1-1 TRBV19 - 11 - CASSRREGAFF TGTGCCAGTAGTAGAAGAGAGGGAGCTTTCTTT
TRBJ2-1 TRBV7-2 TRBD2 14 once CASRPRAGDNEQFF TGTGCCAGCAGACCACGGGCGGGAGACAATGAGCAGTTCTTC
TRBJ2-1 TRBV27 TRBD1 14 - CASSLFDRGPEQFF TGTGCCAGCAGTTTATTCGACAGGGGGCCTGAGCAGTTCTTC
TRBJ1-5 TRBV15 TRBD1 15 - CATSSRQGANQPQHF TGTGCCACCAGCAGCCGACAGGGGGCGAATCAGCCCCAGCATTTT
TRBJ2-1 TRBV5-1 TRBD2 13 - CASSTVSGDAGIF TGTGCCAGCAGCACCGTTAGCGGGGACGCGGGGATCTTC
TRBJ1-5 TRBV19 TRBD1 15 - CASSLGTGGVQPQHF TGTGCCAGTAGTCTAGGGACAGGGGGCGTTCAGCCCCAGCATTTT
TRBJ1-6 TRBV6-2/TRBV6-3 TRBD1 18 - CASSTPYLGQEENSPLHF TGTGCCAGCAGTACTCCCTATCTCGGACAGGAGGAAAATTCACCCCTCCACTTT
TRBJ1-2 TRBV28 - 10 - CASSFDGYTF TGTGCCAGCAGTTTCGATGGCTACACCTTC
TRBJ1-2 TRBV18 TRBD1 12 - CASSTYRGGYTF TGTGCCAGCTCAACATACAGGGGAGGCTACACCTTC
TRBJ2-1 TRBV5-1 TRBD1 15 - CASSLPRDRRNEQFF TGCGCCAGCAGCTTGCCCAGGGACAGGCGGAATGAGCAGTTCTTC
TRBJ1-5 TRBV28 - 13 once CASRSYSNQPQHF TGTGCCAGCAGATCTTATAGCAATCAGCCCCAGCATTTT
TRBJ1-2 TRBV11-1 TRBD1 13 - CAVTGVDNYGYTF TGTGCCGTTACAGGGGTAGATAACTATGGCTACACCTTC
TRBJ2-7 TRBV6-2/TRBV6-3 - 13 - CASSYVRGYEQYF TGTGCCAGCAGTTACGTTCGGGGCTACGAGCAGTACTTC
TRBJ2-7 TRBV25-1 TRBD1 18 - CASSVGQGGRWGQYEQYF TGTGCCAGCAGTGTGGGACAGGGGGGGAGGTGGGGACAATACGAGCAGTACTTC
TRBJ2-1 TRBV29-1 TRBD1 17 - CSVEGVQGQGPYNEQFF TGCAGCGTTGAGGGGGTTCAGGGACAGGGACCTTACAATGAGCAGTTCTTC
TRBJ1-4 TRBV7-9 TRBD1 16 - CASSLAVVAGGEKLFF TGTGCCAGCAGCTTAGCCGTTGTGGCAGGGGGTGAAAAACTGTTTTTT
TRBJ1-3 TRBV11-2 TRBD1 14 - CASSSRTGGNTIYF TGTGCCAGCAGCTCGCGGACAGGGGGAAACACCATATATTTT
TRBJ1-5 TRBV28 - 12 - CASSGGIQPQHF TGTGCCAGCTCGGGGGGCATTCAGCCCCAGCATTTT
TRBJ1-6 TRBV18 - 14 - CASSPYSYNSPLHF TGTGCCAGCTCACCTTACTCCTATAATTCACCCCTCCACTTT
TRBJ1-2 TRBV6-5 TRBD1 13 - CASRRQGNYGYTF TGTGCCAGCAGACGACAGGGGAACTATGGCTACACCTTC
TRBJ1-3 TRBV11-1 TRBD1 13 - CASRPDRGDTIYF TGTGCCAGCAGACCGGACAGGGGAGACACCATATATTTT
TRBJ1-1 TRBV9 TRBD1 14 - CASSVGTGATEAFF TGTGCCAGCAGCGTAGGGACAGGGGCCACTGAAGCTTTCTTT
TRBJ1-1 TRBV7-8 TRBD1 15 once CASSSPGGWNTEAFF TGTGCCAGCAGCTCGCCAGGGGGCTGGAACACTGAAGCTTTCTTT
TRBJ1-4 TRBV3-1/TRBV3-2 - 15 - CASSQVREDNEKLFF TGTGCCAGCAGCCAAGTTCGGGAGGATAATGAAAAACTGTTTTTT
TRBJ1-3 TRBV9 - 16 - CASSVRGKDSGNTIYF TGTGCCAGCAGCGTAAGAGGGAAGGACTCTGGAAACACCATATATTTT
TRBJ1-2 TRBV11-2 - 12 - CASSAIRGGYTF TGTGCCAGCAGCGCGATCCGGGGGGGCTACACCTTC
TRBJ2-2 TRBV7-9 TRBD1 16 - CASSLDSGQGSGELFF TGTGCCAGCAGCTTAGACTCGGGACAGGGATCCGGGGAGCTGTTTTTT
TRBJ1-6 TRBV15 TRBD1 16 - CATSRDWTGVNSPLHF TGTGCCACCAGCAGAGATTGGACAGGTGTCAATTCACCCCTCCACTTT
TRBJ2-7 TRBV6-1 TRBD2 16 - CASSEFSGTSSYEQYF TGTGCCAGCAGTGAATTTAGCGGGACATCCTCCTACGAGCAGTACTTC